In this sample, the clone carrying this T cell receptor beta chain turned up many times. Germline CDR1 and CDR2: MNHNS and SASEGT. The V and J ends lost 7 bases and 0 bases respectively, with 12 bases between them. This CDR3 has 14 residues. In the library, individual cDNA molecules carried attached unique molecular identifiers. TCRdb reanalysed the 5' RACE reads using MiXCR and keeps one entry per CDR3 protein. The table shows roughly 80,000 distinct CDR3 sequences, with 8.5% to 10% occurring only once. The sample comes from a study of early T cells in non-severe SARS-CoV-2 infection. Input material: whole blood. This chain links TRBV6-1 with TRBJ1-1; a weak D match, TRBD1 (5 bases). This receptor was obtained from an adult who was a healthcare worker with PCR-confirmed SARS-CoV-2 infection or an uninfected control (not recorded which). The CDR3 bases are TGTGCCAGCACGGGACGGGGTATGAACACTGAAGCTTTCTTT. Residues: CASTGRGMNTEAFF.